This TCR beta chain is drawn from a study of blood T cell repertoires in COVID-19 (TCRdb year 2020). The study in broad terms: Samples from collaborators originated in the United States, Italy and Spain and spanned both the acute and convalescent phases of COVID-19. The prospective study material was composed of cDNA or gDNA derived from T cells, B-cell-depleted T cells, or PBMCs. The dataset comprised deeply sampled blood TCRbeta repertoires from subjects exposed to, actively infected with, or recovered from COVID-19. A freely available public database, intended as a resource for researchers studying the immune response to SARS-CoV-2, is where the repertoires were released. The samples were drawn from two sources: the first 160 participants of the ongoing ImmuneRACE study, and 1,000 to 1,500 subjects contributed by 6 global collaborators. The sample metadata nearly always contained a de-identified subject ID, COVID-19 status, age in years and sex. HLA class I and class II types, where available, came from metadata supplied by the sample provider rather than from assay-based typing.

TCRbeta CDR3 regions were amplified from genomic DNA by means of the immunoSEQ Assay, a bias-controlled multiplex PCR. As for the authors' bioinformatics: The number of nucleated cells in each sample was estimated by amplification of reference gene primers within the assay. Sequence reads were collapsed and filtered to measure the absolute abundance of every unique TCRbeta CDR3 rearrangement. For each sample, productive Simpson clonality was calculated as the square root of Simpson's diversity index over productive rearrangements. TCRdb mirrors the immuneACCESS table, restricted to in-frame sequences. Some clones are absent from its copies; in checked studies, under half trace to an unresolved V gene, and the reason for the others is unknown. V and J calls and clone size come straight from that table; D and trimming were deduced from the DNA. For this sample the table gives 140,000 or so clones, of which 60% to 80% were detected only once. The biggest ten clones account for under 10% of the sample.

Only one count was recorded for this clone. The antigen it binds to is not known. No per-base quality is available; no much larger clone lies one base away. Whole blood was collected in K2EDTA tubes by collaborating institutions according to the institutions' own protocols. Collaborator samples were shipped for TCRbeta analysis as frozen whole blood, isolated PBMCs, or DNA extracted from either sample type. Per the germline V gene, SGHTA is the CDR1 and FQGNSA is the CDR2. Counted from cysteine to phenylalanine, this CDR3 has 13 amino acids. The read is trimmed to its CDR3 DNA, 39 bases read in frame from base 1. Relative to germline, V is 4 bases shorter and J is 8 bases shorter, with 12 bases between their ends. Here is what the overall study found, with its caveats: Clinical and demographic metadata were provided uncurated, with the amount varying by source and participant.

The chain employs TRBV7-2 and TRBJ2-1, with a weak D call of TRBD2 (6 bases match). The source material was peripheral blood. The TCR sequence derives from a middle-aged man with active or convalescent COVID-19. The CDR3 has the sequence CASSSWRVDEQFF. The DNA sequence is as follows: TGTGCCAGCAGCTCCTGGAGGGTAGATGAGCAGTTCTTC.